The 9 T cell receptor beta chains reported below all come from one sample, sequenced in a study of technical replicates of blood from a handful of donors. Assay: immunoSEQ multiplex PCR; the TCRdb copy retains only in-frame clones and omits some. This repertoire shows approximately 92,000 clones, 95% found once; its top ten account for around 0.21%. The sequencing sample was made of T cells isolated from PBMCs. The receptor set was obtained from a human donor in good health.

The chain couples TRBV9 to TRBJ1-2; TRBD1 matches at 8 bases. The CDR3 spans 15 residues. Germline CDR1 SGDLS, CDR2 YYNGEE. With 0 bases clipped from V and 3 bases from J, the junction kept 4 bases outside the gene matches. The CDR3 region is CASSVVDRDDYGYTF. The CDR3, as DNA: TGTGCCAGCAGCGTAGTGGACAGGGATGACTATGGCTACACCTTC.

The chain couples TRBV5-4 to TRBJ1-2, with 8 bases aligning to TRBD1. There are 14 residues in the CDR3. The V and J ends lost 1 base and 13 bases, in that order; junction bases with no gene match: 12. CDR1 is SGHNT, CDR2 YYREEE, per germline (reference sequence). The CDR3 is CASSLSGDRLAITF. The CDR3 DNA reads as TGTGCCAGCAGCTTGTCAGGGGACAGGTTGGCGATCACCTTC.

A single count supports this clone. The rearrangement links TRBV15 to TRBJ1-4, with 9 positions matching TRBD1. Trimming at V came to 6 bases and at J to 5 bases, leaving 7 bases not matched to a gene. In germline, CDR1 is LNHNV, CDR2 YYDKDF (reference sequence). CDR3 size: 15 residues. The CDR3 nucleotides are TGTGCCACCAGAGCCTCCGGGACAGGGAATGAAAAACTGTTTTTT. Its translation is CATRASGTGNEKLFF.

The DNA for the CDR3 is TGCAGCGTTGCAGCGAGCTCCTACAATGAGCAGTTCTTC. This codes for CSVAASSYNEQFF. The gene calls are TRBV29-1 and TRBJ2-1; no clear D gene. The germline gives CDR1 SQVTM, CDR2 ANQGSEA. The CDR3 runs 13 residues. Trimming shortened V by 4 bases and J by 0 bases, and 7 bases separated the two germline ends.

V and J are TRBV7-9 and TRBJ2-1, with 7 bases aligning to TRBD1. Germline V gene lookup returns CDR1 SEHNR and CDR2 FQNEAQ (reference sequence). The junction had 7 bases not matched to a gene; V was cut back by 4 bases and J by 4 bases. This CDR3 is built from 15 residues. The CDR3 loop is CASSSGQDLYNEQFF. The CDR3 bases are TGTGCCAGCAGCTCCGGACAGGATCTTTACAATGAGCAGTTCTTC.

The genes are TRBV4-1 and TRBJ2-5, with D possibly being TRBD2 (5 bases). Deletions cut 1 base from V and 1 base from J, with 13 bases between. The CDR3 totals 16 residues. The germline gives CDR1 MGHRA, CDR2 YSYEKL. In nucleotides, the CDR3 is TGCGCCAGCAGCCAAGTTCTTGACGGAGGCCAAGAGACCCAGTACTTC. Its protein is CASSQVLDGGQETQYF.

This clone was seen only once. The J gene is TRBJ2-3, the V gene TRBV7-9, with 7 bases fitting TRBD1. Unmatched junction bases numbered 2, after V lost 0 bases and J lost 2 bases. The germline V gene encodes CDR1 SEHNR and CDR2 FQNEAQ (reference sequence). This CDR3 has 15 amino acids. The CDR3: CASSLAGTDTDTQYF. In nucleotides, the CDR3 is TGTGCCAGCAGCTTAGCTGGGACAGACACAGATACGCAGTATTTT.

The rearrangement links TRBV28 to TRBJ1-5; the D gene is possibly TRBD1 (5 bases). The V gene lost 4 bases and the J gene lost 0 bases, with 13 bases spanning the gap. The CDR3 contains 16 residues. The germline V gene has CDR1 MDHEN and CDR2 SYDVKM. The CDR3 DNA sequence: TGTGCCAGCAGTTCGATGACAGTCGTTAGCAATCAGCCCCAGCATTTT. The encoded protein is CASSSMTVVSNQPQHF.

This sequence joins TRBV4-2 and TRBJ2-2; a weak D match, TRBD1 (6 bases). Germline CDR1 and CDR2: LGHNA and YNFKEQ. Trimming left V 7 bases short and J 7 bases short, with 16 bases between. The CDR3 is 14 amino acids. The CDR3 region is CASTPDRLVGELFF. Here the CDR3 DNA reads TGTGCCAGCACGCCCGACAGGTTGGTCGGGGAGCTGTTTTTT.